This T cell receptor (beta chain) was recorded in a study of T cell clonotyping in hematopoietic cell transplantation. The CDR3 length is 15 residues. Germline CDR1 and CDR2: SGHDT and YYEEEE. V lost 0 bases and J lost 4; bases outside the gene matches: 6. Profiled with immunoSEQ multiplex PCR; TCRdb holds only in-frame clones, not every one. This table has tens of thousands of clones, 95% appearing once. The source of this sequence is a young man in good health. Some clones in this sample may be carry-over from other donors' samples. Sequencing was performed on peripheral blood mononuclear cells. The rearrangement uses TRBV5-6 and TRBJ1-2; 7 nucleotides match TRBD1. This chain's CDR3 is CASSLVGQNIYGYTF. The CDR3 nucleotides are TGTGCCAGCAGCTTGGTGGGACAGAACATCTATGGCTACACCTTC.